This TCR beta chain was recorded in a study of neoadjuvant nivolumab and ipilimumab in lung cancer. Clones were read by immunoSEQ multiplex PCR, and TCRdb kept only the in-frame ones, dropping some. The table records 40,000 or so clones, about 88% of them present only once. Overall study results and limits: Resected tumors had greater TCR richness and clonality than uninvolved lung. Blood richness before therapy tracked richness in tumors resected after neoadjuvant therapy. Only two of four nivolumab-treated tumors gained richness and clonality by surgery.

In regard to this clone: The target antigen is unknown.

V lost 5 bases and J 6 bases, leaving 17 bases between the germline ends. The germline gives CDR1 MNHEY, CDR2 SMNVEV (reference sequence). The CDR3 runs to 14 residues. The V call is TRBV27, the J call TRBJ2-7, with D perhaps TRBD1 or TRBD2 (5 bases each). The input for sequencing was peripheral blood, taken before neoadjuvant nivolumab, alone or with ipilimumab. The receptor was isolated from an adult with non-small cell lung cancer. The CDR3 is CASSPTRVGVEQYF. CDR3 in DNA: TGTGCCAGCAGTCCTACCCGGGTGGGGGTCGAGCAGTACTTC.